This T cell receptor (beta chain) stems from a study of OX40 agonist ivuxolimab in advanced cancers. Sequenced by immunoSEQ multiplex PCR; TCRdb stores in-frame clones only, minus some. The sample has approximately 23,000 clones; around nine tenths are singletons. Blood sampling was done at baseline, cycle 4 day 1, and cycle 7 day 1. Germline V gene data show CDR1 as SEHNR and CDR2 as FQNEAQ (reference sequence). Trimming took 4 bases from V and 6 from J; bases not matched to a gene: 3. CDR3 length equals 14 residues. The receptor was derived from an adult with an advanced solid tumor such as melanoma, head and neck, liver or kidney cancer. V and J are TRBV7-9 and TRBJ1-2, with TRBD1 matching over 12 bases. The source was CD4+ or CD8+ T cells sorted from blood, collected in a trial of the OX40 agonist ivuxolimab. CDR3: CASSYGTGGNGYTF. The CDR3 nucleotides are TGTGCCAGCAGCTATGGGACAGGGGGCAATGGCTACACCTTC. The full variable domain, its missing parts supplied by reference TRBV7-9 and TRBJ1-2, is DTGVSQNPRHKITKRGQNVTFRCDPISEHNRLYWYRQTLGQGPEFLTYFQNEAQLEKSRLLSDRFSAERPKGSFSTLEIQRTEQGDSAMYLCASSYGTGGNGYTFGSGTRLTVV.